Listed below are T cell receptor beta chains from one sample, sequenced in a study of T cell responses to AZD1222 COVID-19 vaccine. Clones were sequenced by immunoSEQ multiplex PCR, and TCRdb holds only the in-frame ones, with some missing. This repertoire shows 150,000 to 180,000 clones, roughly nine tenths found once; its top ten account for about 5%. Sequenced here: peripheral blood, sampled on day 0 of MenACWY control vaccination. These receptors were collected from an adult in good health. CDR3s include the opening cysteine and the closing phenylalanine or tryptophan. A D gene is named only where the DNA matches it firmly.

CDR3: CASSGINTGELFF
J: TRBJ2-2
D: NA
V: TRBV18

CDR3: CASSQERGKLNTEAFF
J: TRBJ1-1
D: NA
V: TRBV3-1/TRBV3-2

CDR3: CASSEGTAHSKGDTIYF
J: TRBJ1-3
D: NA
V: TRBV6-1

CDR3: CASSQRSGLAGTSTDTQYF
J: TRBJ2-3
D: TRBD2
V: TRBV3-1/TRBV3-2

CDR3: CASSQDVGTAFF
J: TRBJ1-1
D: NA
V: TRBV4-3

CDR3: CASSGRGRGAFF
J: TRBJ1-1
D: NA
V: TRBV9

CDR3: CASARSGDQPQHF
J: TRBJ1-5
D: NA
V: TRBV5-1

CDR3: CASSANPGGQGELFF
J: TRBJ2-2
D: TRBD1
V: TRBV2

CDR3: CASSRGGFVEKLFF
J: TRBJ1-4
D: TRBD1
V: TRBV5-1

CDR3: CATSDFDRGNYGYTF
J: TRBJ1-2
D: TRBD1
V: TRBV24-1

CDR3: CASSRQTNTEAFF
J: TRBJ1-1
D: NA
V: TRBV19

CDR3: CSGLRGGIDGYTF
J: TRBJ1-2
D: NA
V: TRBV29-1

CDR3: CASSPDRPTSGYTF
J: TRBJ1-2
D: NA
V: TRBV7-9

CDR3: CASSLGTGGQGQQTQYF
J: TRBJ2-5
D: TRBD1
V: TRBV5-8

CDR3: CASSERVEQTYSNQPQHF
J: TRBJ1-5
D: NA
V: TRBV6-1

CDR3: CASSLAPKGDGELFF
J: TRBJ2-2
D: NA
V: TRBV7-7

CDR3: CASRTGGAFF
J: TRBJ1-1
D: NA
V: TRBV19

CDR3: CASQLHTGSNEQFF
J: TRBJ2-1
D: NA
V: TRBV5-1

CDR3: CASSQRDGDYGYTF
J: TRBJ1-2
D: NA
V: TRBV4-3

CDR3: CASSHRDSPLHF
J: TRBJ1-6
D: NA
V: TRBV7-6

CDR3: CAWSSRRTEAFF
J: TRBJ1-1
D: NA
V: TRBV30

CDR3: CASSKTGEDTQYF
J: TRBJ2-3
D: NA
V: TRBV19

CDR3: CASSSRTGYGYTF
J: TRBJ1-2
D: NA
V: TRBV3-1/TRBV3-2

CDR3: CASSPPGGNQPQHF
J: TRBJ1-5
D: NA
V: TRBV4-1

CDR3: CASSAKGFVGAGETDTQYF
J: TRBJ2-3
D: TRBD2
V: TRBV7-2

CDR3: CASSRTGNSYEQYF
J: TRBJ2-7
D: TRBD1
V: TRBV6-6

CDR3: CASSRRTGQWPLHF
J: TRBJ1-6
D: TRBD1
V: TRBV2

CDR3: CASSLARAGELFF
J: TRBJ2-2
D: NA
V: TRBV5-1

CDR3: CASSLGGLAVAQTQYF
J: TRBJ2-5
D: TRBD2
V: TRBV7-2

CDR3: CASNQGDFNQPQHF
J: TRBJ1-5
D: TRBD1
V: TRBV19

CDR3: CASSTTGVNTDTQYF
J: TRBJ2-3
D: TRBD1
V: TRBV19

CDR3: CASSLGGFNYGYTF
J: TRBJ1-2
D: NA
V: TRBV7-9

CDR3: CASSQEGVTYNEQFF
J: TRBJ2-1
D: NA
V: TRBV4-3

CDR3: CASINGSQPQHF
J: TRBJ1-5
D: NA
V: TRBV7-2

CDR3: CASSQEWAQRLGQFF
J: TRBJ2-1
D: NA
V: TRBV14

CDR3: CASSLTTGPEGGYTF
J: TRBJ1-2
D: NA
V: TRBV18

CDR3: CASSLTAGGKSYNEQFF
J: TRBJ2-1
D: TRBD2
V: TRBV5-1

CDR3: CASSDAGVYGYTF
J: TRBJ1-2
D: NA
V: TRBV5-4

CDR3: CAIRPWMGEDTEAFF
J: TRBJ1-1
D: NA
V: TRBV10-3

CDR3: CAWIGGNTEAFF
J: TRBJ1-1
D: NA
V: TRBV30

CDR3: CASSLVPQRSYNSPLHF
J: TRBJ1-6
D: NA
V: TRBV5-4

CDR3: CASSPGTEGGQPQHF
J: TRBJ1-5
D: TRBD1
V: TRBV6-5

CDR3: CASSSGGISRGRTEAFF
J: TRBJ1-1
D: NA
V: TRBV4-1

CDR3: CASSQGITDTQYF
J: TRBJ2-3
D: NA
V: TRBV3-1/TRBV3-2

CDR3: CASSLYSTYEGEQYF
J: TRBJ2-7
D: NA
V: TRBV4-3

CDR3: CSTPGPTEAFF
J: TRBJ1-1
D: NA
V: TRBV29-1